The rows below give T cell receptor beta chains drawn from one sample of a study of shared clonotypes between healthy human individuals. Data came from immunoSEQ multiplex PCR; TCRdb stores just in-frame clones and leaves some out. The repertoire holds under 850,000 clones, with 72% as singletons. Sample: memory CD4+ T cells sorted from blood. These receptors were taken from a woman in her 30s in good health. Both conserved end residues are part of each CDR3. The D gene is left open where the match is weak. Part of the rows lack a size; the others show once, few, many or a class for expanded clones.

size: NA
D: TRBD1
J: TRBJ1-4
V: TRBV28
DNA: TGTGCCAGCAGCCAAACTGGACAGGGGCGTAGAGAAAAACTGTTTTTT
CDR3: CASSQTGQGRREKLFF

size: few
D: NA
J: TRBJ2-1
V: TRBV9
DNA: TGTGCCAGCAGCGTAGAAGGTGGCCACTACAATGAGCAGTTCTTC
CDR3: CASSVEGGHYNEQFF

size: few
D: TRBD2
J: TRBJ2-7
V: TRBV11-2
DNA: TGTGCCAGCAGCCCTCAGCGGGACTCCTACGAGCAGTACTTC
CDR3: CASSPQRDSYEQYF

size: many
D: TRBD1
J: TRBJ1-5
V: TRBV27
DNA: TGTGCCAGCGGTCGGGACAGGTATAATCAGCCCCAGCATTTT
CDR3: CASGRDRYNQPQHF

size: NA
D: NA
J: TRBJ2-5
V: TRBV30
DNA: TGTGCCTGGAGTTGGACTGCTCGAGAGACCCAGTACTTC
CDR3: CAWSWTARETQYF

size: NA
D: NA
J: TRBJ1-5
V: TRBV6-6
DNA: TGTGCCAGCAGTTACGGAAACAATCAGCCCCAGCATTTT
CDR3: CASSYGNNQPQHF

size: NA
D: NA
J: TRBJ2-2
V: TRBV4-1
DNA: TGCGCCAGCAGCCAAGTTCTAGCGCGGTACACCGGGGAGCTGTTTTTT
CDR3: CASSQVLARYTGELFF

size: NA
D: TRBD1
J: TRBJ1-5
V: TRBV27
DNA: TGTGCCAGCAAGGGGACAGGGCGGGGATACAGCAATCAGCCCCAGCATTTT
CDR3: CASKGTGRGYSNQPQHF

size: NA
D: NA
J: TRBJ1-1
V: TRBV28
DNA: TGTGCCAGCAGGTCCTTCGGGGCTGGGGCTTTCTTT
CDR3: CASRSFGAGAFF

size: NA
D: TRBD1
J: TRBJ2-5
V: TRBV28
DNA: TGTGCCAGCAGGGACCGGGACAGGGGAGGGGAGACCCAGTACTTC
CDR3: CASRDRDRGGETQYF

size: once
D: NA
J: TRBJ1-1
V: TRBV23-1
DNA: TGCGCCAGCAGTCAATCGGCCCAGGGCCAGGGAACTGAAGCTTTCTTT
CDR3: CASSQSAQGQGTEAFF

size: NA
D: TRBD1
J: TRBJ1-4
V: TRBV5-1
DNA: TGCGCCAGCAGCTTGGGAGACAGGGACGTGGAAAAACTGTTTTTT
CDR3: CASSLGDRDVEKLFF

size: NA
D: NA
J: TRBJ1-4
V: TRBV2
DNA: TGTGCCAGCAGATCCGGTCCGAATGAAAAACTGTTTTTT
CDR3: CASRSGPNEKLFF

size: once
D: TRBD1
J: TRBJ2-3
V: TRBV11-2
DNA: TGTGCCAGCAGCCAGACTACAGGGGACACAGATACGCAGTATTTT
CDR3: CASSQTTGDTDTQYF

size: NA
D: NA
J: TRBJ2-7
V: TRBV19
DNA: TGTGCCAGTACTGGGCGGACAGCACCCCACGAGCAGTACTTC
CDR3: CASTGRTAPHEQYF

size: few
D: NA
J: TRBJ2-1
V: TRBV5-6
DNA: TGTGCCAGCGGCCGGCCCCGGCAAATTAACAATGAGCAGTTCTTC
CDR3: CASGRPRQINNEQFF

size: few
D: TRBD2
J: TRBJ2-1
V: TRBV11-1
DNA: TGTGCCAGCAGCAGTAGGGCTAGCGGGAGGGCCACCAATGAGCAGTTCTTC
CDR3: CASSSRASGRATNEQFF

size: NA
D: NA
J: TRBJ1-1
V: TRBV7-2
DNA: TGTGCCAGCAGCCCCAGCTTGGGGCAAGAGGTTAAGAACACTGAAGCTTTCTTT
CDR3: CASSPSLGQEVKNTEAFF

size: NA
D: NA
J: TRBJ2-5
V: TRBV6-4
DNA: TGTGCCAGCAGTTCTGGGACACACAGGACCCAGTACTTC
CDR3: CASSSGTHRTQYF

size: NA
D: TRBD1
J: TRBJ1-4
V: TRBV19
DNA: TGTGCCAGTAGTAGGGAGGGGGCGCGGATTAATGAAAAACTGTTTTTT
CDR3: CASSREGARINEKLFF

size: NA
D: NA
J: TRBJ2-3
V: TRBV5-1
DNA: TGCGCCAGCAGCCCGAACGCAGGTTCCACAACAGATACGCAGTATTTT
CDR3: CASSPNAGSTTDTQYF

size: NA
D: NA
J: TRBJ2-1
V: TRBV6-5
DNA: TGTGCCAGCAGCATTAAGGAGGGCATCCATGAGCAGTTCTTC
CDR3: CASSIKEGIHEQFF